These T cell receptor beta chains were read from a single sample in a study of response to subunit inactivated influenza vaccine. TCRdb processed the RT-PCR reads anew with MiXCR; each CDR3 protein has one entry. The sample has under 800,000 distinct CDR3 sequences; over 11% are singletons. The sample consisted of PBMCs from blood, taken approximately 15 days before vaccination. The source is a middle-aged man who received an inactivated influenza vaccine. Each CDR3 is given with its conserved first and last residue.

j_gene,v_gene,CDR3aa
TRBJ1-6,TRBV15,CATSRGGVINSPLHF
TRBJ1-6,TRBV28,CASSLLGDLLHF
TRBJ1-5,TRBV28,CASSLPAQNRLGNQPQHF
TRBJ2-3,TRBV28,CASRKSLVLAGLSTDTQYF
TRBJ1-6,TRBV29-1,CSVGDRQDSPLHF
TRBJ2-7,TRBV6-2/TRBV6-3,CASSSSRELTYEQYF
TRBJ2-1,TRBV11-1,CASSLPSGNNNEQFF
TRBJ2-1,TRBV6-5,CASSYQTPGLPGHEQFF
TRBJ2-2,TRBV4-3,CASSQGGASGELFF
TRBJ2-7,TRBV14,CASSHRLVDSSYEQYF
TRBJ2-3,TRBV15,CATSRVGLAGTDTQYF